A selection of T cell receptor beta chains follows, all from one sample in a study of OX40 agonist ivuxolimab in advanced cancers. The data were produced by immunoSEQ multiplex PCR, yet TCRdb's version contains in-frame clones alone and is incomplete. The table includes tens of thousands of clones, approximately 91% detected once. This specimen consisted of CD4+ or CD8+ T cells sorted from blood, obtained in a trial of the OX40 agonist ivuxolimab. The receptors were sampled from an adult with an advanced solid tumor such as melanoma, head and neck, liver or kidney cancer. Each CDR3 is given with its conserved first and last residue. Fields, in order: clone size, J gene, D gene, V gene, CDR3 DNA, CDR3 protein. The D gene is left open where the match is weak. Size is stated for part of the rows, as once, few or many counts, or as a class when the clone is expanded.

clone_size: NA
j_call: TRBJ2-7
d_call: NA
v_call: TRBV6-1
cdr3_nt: TGTGCCAGTCTAGCACAACGAAGCTCCTACGAGCAGTACTTC
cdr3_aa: CASLAQRSSYEQYF

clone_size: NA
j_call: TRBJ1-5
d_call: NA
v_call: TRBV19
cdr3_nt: TGTGCCAGTACCTTGGCCAGCAATCAGCCCCAGCATTTT
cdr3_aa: CASTLASNQPQHF

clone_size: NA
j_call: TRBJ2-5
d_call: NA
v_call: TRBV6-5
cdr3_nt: TGTGCCAGCAGTTCCTTTTGGGGGTACCAAGAGACCCAGTACTTC
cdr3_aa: CASSSFWGYQETQYF

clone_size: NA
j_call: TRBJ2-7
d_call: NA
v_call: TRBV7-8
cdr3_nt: TGTGCCAGCAGCTCCCTGGCAGAAAACTACGACTACGAGCAGTACTTC
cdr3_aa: CASSSLAENYDYEQYF

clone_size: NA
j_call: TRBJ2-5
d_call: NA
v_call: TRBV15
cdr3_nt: TGTGCCACCAGCAGGAAGACAGGAGGGGGAGAGACCCAGTACTTC
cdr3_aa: CATSRKTGGGETQYF

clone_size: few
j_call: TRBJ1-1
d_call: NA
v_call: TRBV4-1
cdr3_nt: TGCGCCAGCAGAAAGACGGGGGCGGACACTGAAGCTTTCTTT
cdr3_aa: CASRKTGADTEAFF

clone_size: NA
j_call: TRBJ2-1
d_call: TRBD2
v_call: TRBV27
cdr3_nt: TGTGCCAGCAGTCTCGAAAAGAGGACTAGCGGGTTCAATGAGCAGTTCTTC
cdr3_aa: CASSLEKRTSGFNEQFF

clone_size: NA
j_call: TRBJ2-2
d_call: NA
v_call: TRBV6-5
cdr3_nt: TGTGCCAGCAGTTACCGGGCGGTTACCGGGGAGCTGTTTTTT
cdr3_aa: CASSYRAVTGELFF

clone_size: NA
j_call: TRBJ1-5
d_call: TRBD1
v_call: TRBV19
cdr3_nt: TGTGCCAGTAGTATCGTCCAGGGGGCTATGTTTCAGCCCCAGCATTTT
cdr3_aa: CASSIVQGAMFQPQHF

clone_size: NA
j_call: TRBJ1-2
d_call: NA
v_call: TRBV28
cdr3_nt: TGTGCCAGCACAGGGAAGGTCGGCGGTGGCTACACCTTC
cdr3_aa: CASTGKVGGGYTF

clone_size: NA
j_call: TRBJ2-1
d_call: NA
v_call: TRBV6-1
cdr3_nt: TGTGCCAGCAGTGTAAACAGGCCCTACAATGAGCAGTTCTTC
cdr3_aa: CASSVNRPYNEQFF

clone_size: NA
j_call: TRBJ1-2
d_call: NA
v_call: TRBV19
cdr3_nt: TGTGCCAGTAGTATGATACAAAACTATGGCTACACCTTC
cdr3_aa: CASSMIQNYGYTF

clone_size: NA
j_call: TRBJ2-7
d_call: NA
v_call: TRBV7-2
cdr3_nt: TGTGCCAGCAGCCAATCGGCTGGGGCGGGAAGCTCCTACGAGCAGTACTTC
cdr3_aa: CASSQSAGAGSSYEQYF

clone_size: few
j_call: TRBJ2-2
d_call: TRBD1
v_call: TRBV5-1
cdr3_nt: TGCGCCAGCAGCGAGAGGACAGGGGCGAACGGGGAGCTGTTTTTT
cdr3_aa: CASSERTGANGELFF

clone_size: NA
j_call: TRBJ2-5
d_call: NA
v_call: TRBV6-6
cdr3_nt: TGTGCCAGCAGTCCAAAGCCTTACCAAGAGACCCAGTACTTC
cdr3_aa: CASSPKPYQETQYF

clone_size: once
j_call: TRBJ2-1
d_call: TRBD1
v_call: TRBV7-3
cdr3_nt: TGTGCCAGCAGCGAGGACAGGGGGCGACGCAATGAGCAGTTCTTC
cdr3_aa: CASSEDRGRRNEQFF

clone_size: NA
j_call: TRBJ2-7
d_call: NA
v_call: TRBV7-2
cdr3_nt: TGTGCCAGCAGCTTAAGGGACCTTAGGGAGTACTTC
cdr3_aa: CASSLRDLREYF

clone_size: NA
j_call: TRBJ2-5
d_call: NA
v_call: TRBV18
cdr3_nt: TGTGCCAGCTCACCAGGTACCGCCGAGCGAGAGACCCAGTACTTC
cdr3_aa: CASSPGTAERETQYF

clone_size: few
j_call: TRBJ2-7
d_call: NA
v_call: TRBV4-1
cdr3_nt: TGCGCCAGCAAAACTTTGGCATTGGACGGGAGCTCCTACGAGCAGTACTTC
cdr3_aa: CASKTLALDGSSYEQYF

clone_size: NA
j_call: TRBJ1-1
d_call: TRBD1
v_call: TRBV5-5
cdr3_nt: TGTGCCAGCAGAACCGACAGGGGGCGCTTGAGTTCTGAAGCTTTCTTT
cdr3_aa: CASRTDRGRLSSEAFF

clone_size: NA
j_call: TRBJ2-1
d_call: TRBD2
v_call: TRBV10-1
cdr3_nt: TGCGCCAGCAGTGAAGCGGGGCCCCCCTACAATGAGCAGTTCTTC
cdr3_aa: CASSEAGPPYNEQFF

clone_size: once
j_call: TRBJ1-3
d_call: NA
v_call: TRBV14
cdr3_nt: TGTGCCAGCAGCCCGAGAGCCGGCTCTGGAAACACCATATATTTT
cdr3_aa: CASSPRAGSGNTIYF

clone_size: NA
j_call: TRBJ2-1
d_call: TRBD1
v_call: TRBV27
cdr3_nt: TGTGCCAGCAGTTTGGACAGGGCGGCTGAGCAGTTCTTC
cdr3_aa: CASSLDRAAEQFF

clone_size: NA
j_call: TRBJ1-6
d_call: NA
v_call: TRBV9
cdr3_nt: TGTGCCAGCAGCGTAAGTCCAGCCACAGATAATTCACCCCTCCACTTT
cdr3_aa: CASSVSPATDNSPLHF

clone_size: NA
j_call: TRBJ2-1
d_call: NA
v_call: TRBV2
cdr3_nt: TGTGCCAGCGGTTGGCTACAAGGAGAAGACAATGAGCAGTTCTTC
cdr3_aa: CASGWLQGEDNEQFF

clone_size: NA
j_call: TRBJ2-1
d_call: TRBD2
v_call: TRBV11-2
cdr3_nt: TGTGCCAGCATTTTGCTTAGCGGGAGTTACAATGAGCAGTTCTTC
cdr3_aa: CASILLSGSYNEQFF

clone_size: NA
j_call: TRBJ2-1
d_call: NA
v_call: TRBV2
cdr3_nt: TGTGCCACTACCGGGCCTTCCTACAATGAGCAGTTCTTC
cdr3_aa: CATTGPSYNEQFF

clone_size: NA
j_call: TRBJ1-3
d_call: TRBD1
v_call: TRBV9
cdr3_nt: TGTGCCAGCAGCCCGACCCCTACAGGGGGTTTGACTGGAAACACCATATATTTT
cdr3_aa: CASSPTPTGGLTGNTIYF

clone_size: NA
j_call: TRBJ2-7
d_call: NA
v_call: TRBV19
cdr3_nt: TGTGCCACCTCAGACAGGAGCTCCTACGAGCAGTACTTC
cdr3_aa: CATSDRSSYEQYF

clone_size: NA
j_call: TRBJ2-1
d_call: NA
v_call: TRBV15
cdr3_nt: TGTGCCACCAGCAGAGATCCGTCAAGCTCCTACAATGAGCAGTTCTTC
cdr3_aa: CATSRDPSSSYNEQFF